The following is a T cell receptor (beta chain) sequence with its context. Its target is unknown. The repertoire was sequenced with immunoSEQ multiplex PCR; TCRdb's copy has only in-frame clones and lacks some. The sample carries about 88,000 clones, roughly 84% recorded once. V dropped 3 bases and J dropped 6 bases, with 12 bases sitting between them. The CDR3 totals 14 residues. Germline V CDR1 and CDR2: MDHEN, SYDVKM. This sample was included in a study of cytomegalovirus exposure and HLA in healthy donors. Findings of the study overall: Across donors, most TCRs were seen rarely, yet some public ones were widespread. In vitro confirmation showed a few CMV-associated chains to be CMV antigen specific.

J is TRBJ1-5 and V is TRBV28, with D maybe TRBD1 (6 bases). Sequences were obtained from PBMCs. The sequence derives from a woman aged 18 to 35 in good health and CMV-seropositive. CDR3 coding DNA: TGTGCCAGCAGTTTGGGAGGGGGGGGTCAGCCCCAGCATTTT. Amino acids: CASSLGGGGQPQHF.